The clone carrying this T cell receptor beta chain was observed a handful of times. Antigen specificity is unknown. This entry comes from a study of early T cells in non-severe SARS-CoV-2 infection. Study-level information: Sequenced bulk RNA came from whole blood that was unsorted, and chains were unpaired.

J gave up 3 bases and V 6 bases, and 5 bases lay outside the gene matches. The CDR3 totals 14 residues. Germline CDR1 KGHSH, CDR2 LQKENI. Individually, cDNA molecules had unique molecular identifiers attached to them. TCRdb reanalysed the 5' RACE reads using MiXCR and keeps one entry per CDR3 protein. The data contain tens of thousands of distinct CDR3 sequences, less than 10% of them seen just once; the ten biggest clones take up roughly 4.8%. Overall study results and limits: Clonotype matching in VDJdb favored anti-spike CD8 responses and did not capture private and CD4 specificities.

The sample in question was whole blood, obtained at baseline. The chain couples TRBV18 to TRBJ1-1; 9 bases align to TRBD1. The source is an adult who was a healthcare worker with PCR-confirmed SARS-CoV-2 infection or an uninfected control (not recorded which). CDR3 coding DNA: TGTGCCAGCTCCCAACAGGGGGCGTACACTGAAGCTTTCTTT. Protein sequence: CASSQQGAYTEAFF.